This T cell receptor (beta chain) was sequenced in a study of regulatory T cells in long-lasting Graves disease. Findings of the study overall: Newly diagnosed Graves' patients had higher TCR diversity than persistent ones.

Arm-PCR of CDR3 regions with iRepertoire HTBI primers generated TCR beta libraries. MiXCR was run by TCRdb on the multiplex PCR reads, yielding one entry per CDR3 protein. The profile shows roughly 360,000 distinct CDR3 sequences, about 10% of them singletons. The table lists this clonotype with many counts. The antigen is undetermined. Noted time point: newly diagnosed GD, antithyroid drugs for less than 3 months. TCR sequences were obtained from RNA taken from PBMCs. This CDR3 region has 13 residues. Trimming took 5 bases from V and 6 from J, leaving 14 bases between them. Looked up from germline, CDR1 is SGHVS and CDR2 is FQNEAQ. The same sample was also studied in work on T cells in Graves' hyperthyroidism and ophthalmopathy. From that study: Blood also held most thyroid clonotypes expanded beyond 0.001.

This chain uses TRBV7-8 with TRBJ2-7, with a possible D match to TRBD2 (5 bases). The sequencing used peripheral blood mononuclear cells (PBMCs), collected at new diagnosis, from a patient treated with antithyroid drugs. The sequence was obtained from a woman aged 18-29 years with Graves disease. CDR3 bases: TGTGCCAGCAGCCTACTAGGGAGCCCCGAGCAGTACGTC. This gives the protein CASSLLGSPEQYV.